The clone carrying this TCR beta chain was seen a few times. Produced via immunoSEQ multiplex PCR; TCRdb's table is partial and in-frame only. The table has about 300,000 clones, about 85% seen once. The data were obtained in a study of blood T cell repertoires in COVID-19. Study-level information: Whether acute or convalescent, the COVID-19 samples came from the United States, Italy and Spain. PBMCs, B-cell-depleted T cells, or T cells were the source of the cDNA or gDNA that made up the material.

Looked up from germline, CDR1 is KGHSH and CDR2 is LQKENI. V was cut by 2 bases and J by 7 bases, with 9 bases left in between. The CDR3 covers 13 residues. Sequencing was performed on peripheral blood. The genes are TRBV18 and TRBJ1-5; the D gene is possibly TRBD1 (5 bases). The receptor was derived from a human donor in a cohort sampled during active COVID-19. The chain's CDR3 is CASSPGGVQPQHF. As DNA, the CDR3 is TGTGCCAGCTCACCAGGGGGGGTCCAGCCCCAGCATTTT.